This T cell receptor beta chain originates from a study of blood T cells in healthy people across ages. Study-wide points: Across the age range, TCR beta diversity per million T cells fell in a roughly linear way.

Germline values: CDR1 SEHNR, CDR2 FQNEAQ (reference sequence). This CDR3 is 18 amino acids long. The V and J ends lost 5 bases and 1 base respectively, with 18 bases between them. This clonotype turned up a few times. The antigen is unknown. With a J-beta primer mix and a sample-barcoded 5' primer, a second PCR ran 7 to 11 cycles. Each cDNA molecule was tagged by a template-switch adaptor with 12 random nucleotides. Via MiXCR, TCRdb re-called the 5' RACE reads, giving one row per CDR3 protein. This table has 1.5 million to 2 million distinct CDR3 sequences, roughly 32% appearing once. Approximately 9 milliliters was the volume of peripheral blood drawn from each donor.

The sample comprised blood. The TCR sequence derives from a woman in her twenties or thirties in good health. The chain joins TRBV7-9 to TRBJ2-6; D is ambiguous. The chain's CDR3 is CASSPDRVPPSGANVLTF. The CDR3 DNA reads TGTGCCAGCAGCCCCGACCGGGTCCCACCTTCTGGGGCCAACGTCCTGACTTTC.